This T cell receptor (beta chain) stems from a study of Graves' ophthalmopathy and Graves' hyperthyroidism. This clonotype was seen a handful of times. Its antigen is not identified. There are 15 residues in the CDR3. Germline CDR1 MDHEN, CDR2 SYDVKM. V shed 10 bases and J 3 bases; nucleotides not matched to a gene: 12. Notes on the study in general: Discriminating ophthalmopathy from stable hyperthyroidism, a 13-signature model attained a sensitivity of under 90% and a specificity of roughly 81%. Thyroid clonotypes that were expanded above 0.001 frequency mostly also appeared in blood.

Researchers took RNA transcripts and amplified TCR beta CDR3 regions from them. HTBI-primed RT-PCR formed the first round, and a multiplex PCR formed the second. TCRdb reprocessed the multiplex PCR reads via MiXCR and lists one record per CDR3 protein. The table lists about 370,000 distinct CDR3 sequences, approximately 20% of them singletons, with 1.6% in the top ten. The receptor's source is a young woman with Graves' ophthalmopathy. Sample: peripheral blood. The chain joins TRBV28 to TRBJ2-5, with 9 bases fitting TRBD1. CDR3 DNA sequence: TGTGCCATCCAGAGGCGGGACAGGGTGAAAGAGACCCAGTACTTC. This encodes CAIQRRDRVKETQYF.